This T cell receptor (beta chain) was sequenced for a study of T-cell reconstitution after alpha-beta-depleted transplantation in children. Germline V gene data show CDR1 as KGHSH and CDR2 as LQKENI. This CDR3 contains 16 residues. V was cut by 5 bases and J by 0 bases, with 16 bases left in between. TCRbeta library construction was performed incorporating unique molecular identifiers. TCRdb re-called the PCR reads with MiXCR, one entry per CDR3 protein. The table lists approximately 400,000 distinct CDR3 sequences, 16% of them singletons, with about 32% in the top ten. The chain combines TRBV18 with TRBJ1-1; D is unresolved. The TCR sequence derives from a boy under three years old who had a stem cell transplant for Wiskott-Aldrich syndrome, so the T cells may come from the graft donor. This sample comprised PBMCs, mostly from graft donor cells, obtained 360 days after TCRalphabeta/CD19-depleted stem cell transplant. The DNA for the CDR3 is TGTGCCAGCTCAATATCACTACAGCCTATGAACACTGAAGCTTTCTTT. Encoded protein: CASSISLQPMNTEAFF.